Each of the 18 T cell receptor beta chains below was sequenced from the same sample in a study of cytomegalovirus exposure and HLA in healthy donors. The PCR made use of 60 Vbeta and 13 Jbeta primers. Generated by immunoSEQ multiplex PCR, the TCRdb table keeps only in-frame clones and is missing some. The sample totals over 150,000 clones. Sequenced input: PBMCs. Every receptor here comes from a boy between 10 and 17 years old in good health and CMV-seronegative.

The chain's CDR3 is CASSLTTGTYGYTF. Here the CDR3 DNA reads TGTGCCAGCAGCTTAACGACAGGGACCTATGGCTACACCTTC. The chain employs TRBV11-1 and TRBJ1-2; 7 bases fit TRBD1. This CDR3 region has 14 residues. Germline V gene data show CDR1 as SGHAT and CDR2 as FQDESV (reference sequence). The trim removed 2 bases at V and 4 bases at J, leaving 4 bases unmatched.

V usage is TRBV10-3 and J usage is TRBJ2-7, with 13 nucleotides matching TRBD2. Germline values: CDR1 ENHRY, CDR2 SYGVKD. The junction had 4 bases not matched to a gene; V was cut back by 2 bases and J by 3 bases. This CDR3 comprises 16 residues. CDR3 DNA sequence: TGTGCCATCAGTGAGAAGGGACTAGCGGGGCTCTACGAGCAGTACTTC. It codes for CAISEKGLAGLYEQYF.

The chain recombines TRBV7-2 with TRBJ2-2; TRBD2 matches at 11 bases. Germline CDR1 and CDR2: SGHTA and FQGNSA. The CDR3 consists of 16 residues. Unmatched junction bases numbered 6, after V lost 5 bases and J lost 4 bases. In DNA form, the CDR3 reads TGTGCCAGCAGCGCCCGACTAGCGGGAAGCACCGGGGAGCTGTTTTTT. Translation: CASSARLAGSTGELFF.

The V gene is TRBV19, the J gene TRBJ2-1; 7 positions match TRBD2. The V and J ends lost 9 bases and 1 base, in that order; junction bases with no gene match: 21. This CDR3 is 19 amino acids long. CDR1 is LNHDA and CDR2 is SQIVND in the germline V gene (reference sequence). CDR3 protein: CASQPYESAGELSYNEQFF. CDR3 nucleotide sequence: TGTGCCAGCCAACCCTATGAGTCCGCGGGGGAACTTTCCTACAATGAGCAGTTCTTC. The variable domain in full, completed from reference TRBV19 and TRBJ2-1, reads DGGITQSPKYLFRKEGQNVTLSCEQNLNHDAMYWYRQDPGQGLRLIYYSQIVNDFQKGDIAEGYSVSREKKESFPLTVTSAQKNPTAFYLCASQPYESAGELSYNEQFFGPGTRLTVL.

The chain has TRBV20-1 and TRBJ1-2; possible D gene TRBD1, 5 bases. CDR1 is DFQATT, CDR2 SNEGSKA, per germline (reference sequence). V lost 8 bases and J 2 bases, leaving 9 bases between the germline ends. The CDR3 runs 11 residues. Here the CDR3 reads CSNRQNYGYTF. As DNA, the CDR3 is TGCAGTAACCGACAGAACTATGGCTACACCTTC.

The V and J genes are TRBV14 and TRBJ2-7; 8 bases are shared with TRBD2. Germline assignment: CDR1 SGHDN and CDR2 FVKESK. Trimming removed 4 bases from V and 6 bases from J; junction bases left unmatched: 8. The CDR3 sequence is 14 residues long. CDR3 sequence: CASSPQLAALEQYF. The CDR3 coding sequence is TGTGCCAGCAGCCCCCAACTAGCGGCGCTCGAGCAGTACTTC.

The rearrangement uses TRBV7-2 and TRBJ2-5, with 10 bases fitting TRBD1. The CDR3 has 16 amino acids. Trimming took 1 base from V and 4 from J; bases not matched to a gene: 6. CDR1 is SGHTA, CDR2 FQGNSA, per germline. CDR3 sequence (DNA): TGTGCCAGCAGCTTAGGACCGGGACAGGGGACAGAGACCCAGTACTTC. Residues: CASSLGPGQGTETQYF.

The chain combines TRBV4-2 with TRBJ1-2, with 8 bases lining up with TRBD1. The CDR3 runs to 15 residues. J was trimmed by 2 bases and V by 4 bases; bases with no gene match: 6. CDR1 and CDR2 (germline): LGHNA, YNFKEQ. The chain's CDR3 is CASSLSDRENYGYTF. CDR3 sequence (DNA): TGTGCCAGCAGCCTATCGGACAGGGAAAACTATGGCTACACCTTC.

V usage is TRBV7-2 and J usage is TRBJ1-1; unclear D gene. The CDR3 is made up of 14 amino acids. Trimming cost V 2 bases and J 5 bases, with 12 bases left between them. The germline CDR1 and CDR2 sequences are SGHTA and FQGNSA. The CDR3, as DNA: TGTGCCAGCAGCTTAAGCGGGAGGTCTACTGAAGCTTTCTTT. Its translation is CASSLSGRSTEAFF. Full variable domain (remainder filled in from reference TRBV7-2 and TRBJ1-1): GAGVSQSPSNKVTEKGKDVELRCDPISGHTALYWYRQSLGQGLEFLIYFQGNSAPDKSGLPSDRFSAERTGGSVSTLTIQRTQQEDSAVYLCASSLSGRSTEAFFGQGTRLTVV.

Regarding this clone: In the same sample, other DNA sequences code for this CDR3. V usage is TRBV4-1 and J usage is TRBJ2-5, with 7 nucleotides matching TRBD1. The trim removed 3 bases at V and 3 bases at J, leaving 4 bases unmatched. The CDR3 totals 14 residues. CDR1 and CDR2 (germline): MGHRA, YSYEKL. This CDR3 is CASSQATGEETQYF. The CDR3 DNA sequence: TGCGCCAGCAGCCAGGCAACAGGGGAAGAGACCCAGTACTTC.

As to this clone: Other DNA sequences in this specimen translate into the identical CDR3. The chain has TRBV11-2 and TRBJ2-1, with 13 bases fitting TRBD2. CDR3 length equals 16 residues. With V trimmed by 5 bases and J by 4 bases, 5 bases remained unmatched. Germline values: CDR1 SGHAT, CDR2 FQNNGV. CDR3 in amino acids: CASSAPGLAGYNEQFF. CDR3 nucleotides: TGTGCCAGCAGCGCCCCGGGACTAGCGGGGTACAATGAGCAGTTCTTC.

V is TRBV27 and J is TRBJ1-5, with 7 bases matching TRBD1. The J segment lost 2 bases and the V segment lost 2 bases, leaving 3 bases of the junction unmatched. Germline CDR1 is MNHEY and CDR2 is SMNVEV (reference sequence). CDR3 length: 15 residues. CDR3 sequence: CASSLTGDGNQPQHF. CDR3 DNA sequence: TGTGCCAGCAGTTTAACAGGGGACGGCAATCAGCCCCAGCATTTT.

The J gene is TRBJ1-1, the V gene TRBV5-1; TRBD1 agrees at 10 bases. The CDR3 extends over 13 amino acids. With 2 bases clipped from V and 7 bases from J, the junction kept 2 bases outside the gene matches. Germline V gene data show CDR1 as SGHRS and CDR2 as YFSETQ. The CDR3 coding sequence is TGCGCCAGCAGCTTCGACAGGGGGCTTGAAGCTTTCTTT. Translated, it gives CASSFDRGLEAFF. The variable domain in full, with the rest retrieved from reference TRBV5-1 and TRBJ1-1, is KAGVTQTPRYLIKTRGQQVTLSCSPISGHRSVSWYQQTPGQGLQFLFEYFSETQRNKGNFPGRFSGRQFSNSRSEMNVSTLELGDSALYLCASSFDRGLEAFFGQGTRLTVV.

This chain joins TRBV11-2 and TRBJ1-2; 7 bases align to TRBD1. V gave up 1 base and J gave up 0 bases; unmatched junction bases: 2. The CDR3 consists of 15 residues. From germline, CDR1 is SGHAT and CDR2 FQNNGV. As DNA, the CDR3 is TGTGCCAGCAGCTTAGGCAGGGGGACTAACTATGGCTACACCTTC. It is translated as CASSLGRGTNYGYTF.

The chain links TRBV5-1 to TRBJ2-7, with 9 bases fitting TRBD2. Germline V gene data show CDR1 as SGHRS and CDR2 as YFSETQ. V shed 0 bases and J 2 bases; nucleotides not matched to a gene: 9. The CDR3 is made up of 17 amino acids. CDR3 in amino acids: CASSLAVASGTAYEQYF. The DNA for the CDR3 is TGCGCCAGCAGCTTGGCCGTTGCTAGCGGGACGGCCTACGAGCAGTACTTC.

Points on this clone: Within the sample, other DNA sequences also encode this same CDR3. The CDR3 region has the DNA TGTGCCATCAGTGAGGTCGGGGGAAACACTGAAGCTTTCTTT. It yields the protein CAISEVGGNTEAFF. The V call is TRBV10-3, the J call TRBJ1-1, with a weak D call TRBD1 (5 bases). V shed 2 bases and J shed 2 bases, with 9 bases lying between them. The CDR3 has 14 residues. Looked up from germline, CDR1 is ENHRY and CDR2 is SYGVKD.

The chain uses TRBV6-1 and TRBJ1-5, with a possible D match to TRBD1 (6 bases). V was trimmed by 8 bases and J by 8 bases, leaving 19 bases between them. The CDR3 runs to 14 residues. Germline CDR1 reads MNHNS; CDR2 reads SASEGT. The chain's CDR3 is CASLGQPPREPQHF. CDR3 nucleotides: TGTGCCAGCCTGGGACAACCTCCCAGGGAGCCCCAGCATTTT.

The chain carries TRBV30 and TRBJ1-6; 8 nucleotides align to TRBD1. J gave up 5 bases and V 6 bases, and 6 bases lay outside the gene matches. Germline CDR1 reads GTSNPN; CDR2 reads SVGIG (reference sequence). CDR3 length: 14 residues. The CDR3 bases are TGTGCCTGCCCGACAGGGGTAAATAATTCACCCCTCCACTTT. This codes for CACPTGVNNSPLHF.